Shown below are 26 T cell receptor beta chains from a single sample sequenced in a study of T cell repertoires in cytomegalovirus infection. MiXCR, applied by TCRdb to the reads, yields one record per CDR3 protein. The table includes hundreds of thousands of distinct CDR3 sequences, roughly 29% detected once. No antigen has been identified for these receptors. The sequenced sample was cultured PBMCs, obtained from culture after CMV antigen stimulation. Receptor source: a human donor in good health (CMV status not recorded). Some clones in this sample may be carry-over from other donors' samples.

This clonotype occurred many times. J is TRBJ2-3 and V is TRBV6-5; D could derive from TRBD1 or TRBD2 (7 bases each). CDR1 and CDR2 from the germline V gene are MNHEY and SVGAGI. Trimming shortened V by 2 bases and J by 8 bases, and 20 bases separated the two germline ends. CDR3 size: 16 residues. The CDR3 sequence: CASSYRRGGGVRTQYF. CDR3 DNA: TGTGCCAGCAGTTACCGTAGGGGAGGGGGCGTACGTACGCAGTATTTT.

The rearrangement uses TRBV7-2 and TRBJ2-5; D call uncertain. Trimming took off 1 base at V and 6 bases at J, with 12 bases between the two ends. The CDR3 length is 14 residues. CDR1 is SGHTA, CDR2 FQGNSA, per germline. CDR3 loop: CASSLDGQAQTQYF. CDR3 DNA sequence: TGTGCCAGCAGCTTAGACGGCCAAGCTCAGACCCAGTACTTC. The entire variable domain, with the rest obtained from reference TRBV7-2 and TRBJ2-5, is as follows: GAGVSQSPSNKVTEKGKDVELRCDPISGHTALYWYRQSLGQGLEFLIYFQGNSAPDKSGLPSDRFSAERTGGSVSTLTIQRTQQEDSAVYLCASSLDGQAQTQYFGPGTRLLVL.

The chain employs TRBV7-3 and TRBJ1-4, with 8 bases matching TRBD1. V gave up 3 bases and J gave up 10 bases; unmatched junction bases: 10. Germline CDR1 is SGHTA and CDR2 is FQGTGA. This CDR3 contains 15 residues. The CDR3 loop is CASSLGQEIGGKLFF. The CDR3 DNA follows: TGTGCCAGCAGCTTGGGACAGGAGATCGGTGGAAAACTGTTTTTT.

This clonotype was counted between two and nine times. This chain uses TRBV7-9 with TRBJ2-1; weak D call: TRBD2 (6 bases). The CDR3 runs 19 residues. Trimming shortened V by 0 bases and J by 1 base, and 19 bases separated the two germline ends. Per germline, CDR1 SEHNR and CDR2 FQNEAQ (reference sequence). As DNA, the CDR3 is TGTGCCAGCAGCTTAGCTTCCCCGGGGCTAGCGACATCCTACAATGAGCAGTTCTTC. Translation: CASSLASPGLATSYNEQFF.

This clonotype has only a few counts. The chain combines TRBV20-1 with TRBJ2-5; 7 bases fit TRBD1. Germline values: CDR1 DFQATT, CDR2 SNEGSKA (reference sequence). Trimming removed 0 bases from V and 0 bases from J; junction bases left unmatched: 7. This CDR3 has 16 amino acids. This CDR3 is CSARDRRDSNQETQYF. CDR3 sequence (DNA): TGCAGTGCTAGAGATCGCCGGGACAGTAACCAAGAGACCCAGTACTTC.

This clonotype was seen a few times. The chain is built from TRBV5-6 and TRBJ1-1; possible D gene TRBD1, 5 bases. Germline V CDR1 and CDR2: SGHDT, YYEEEE. The length of the CDR3 is 15 residues. The V end was cut by 7 bases, the J end by 0 bases, with 16 bases between. For the CDR3, the DNA is TGTGCCAGCGGCCCAGGGTGGCGGTTGAACACTGAAGCTTTCTTT. It encodes CASGPGWRLNTEAFF.

The CDR3 coding sequence is TGTGCCAGCAGCGTAGAGGGTGGAAACACCATATATTTT. Protein sequence: CASSVEGGNTIYF. The chain employs TRBV9 and TRBJ1-3; D uncertain. The CDR3 is 13 residues long. The ends were cut back, 0 bases at V and 3 bases at J, with 4 bases in the middle. Germline lookup yields CDR1 SGDLS and CDR2 YYNGEE. Combining the CDR3 with reference TRBV9 and TRBJ1-3 gives the whole variable domain DSGVTQTPKHLITATGQRVTLRCSPRSGDLSVYWYQQSLDQGLQFLIQYYNGEERAKGNILERFSAQQFPDLHSELNLSSLELGDSALYFCASSVEGGNTIYFGEGSWLTVV.

V and J are TRBV11-3 and TRBJ1-1, with a weak D call TRBD1 (5 bases). Germline-derived CDR1 and CDR2 are SGHNT and YENEEA. The CDR3 covers 14 residues. Trimming removed 5 bases at V and 6 bases at J, with 16 bases between. For the CDR3, the DNA is TGTGCCAGCAGCCCGGGGGGGGAAATAGCTGAAGCTTTCTTT. This gives the protein CASSPGGEIAEAFF. The full variable domain, its missing parts supplied by reference TRBV11-3 and TRBJ1-1, is EAGVVQSPRYKIIEKKQPVAFWCNPISGHNTLYWYLQNLGQGPELLIRYENEEAVDDSQLPKDRFSAERLKGVDSTLKIQPAELGDSAVYLCASSPGGEIAEAFFGQGTRLTVV.

The table lists this clonotype with a few counts. This chain connects TRBV27 to TRBJ1-5; 9 bases line up with TRBD1. This CDR3 has 16 amino acids. V shed 5 bases, J shed 0 bases, and the junction held 5 bases outside the gene matches. Germline lookup yields CDR1 MNHEY and CDR2 SMNVEV (reference sequence). The CDR3 DNA reads TGTGCCAGCAGTCGGACAGGGGATTATAGCAATCAGCCCCAGCATTTT. This gives the protein CASSRTGDYSNQPQHF.

The V gene is TRBV6-2 or TRBV6-3, the J gene TRBJ1-1; no reliable D call. The V end lost 0 bases, the J end lost 1 base, and 6 bases lay between the germline ends. This CDR3 contains 14 residues. Germline V gene data show CDR1 as MNHEY and CDR2 as SVGEGT. In DNA, the CDR3 is TGTGCCAGCAGTTACTCGCGGGAGAACACTGAAGCTTTCTTT. It translates to CASSYSRENTEAFF.

The J gene is TRBJ1-1, the V gene TRBV6-6, with D unresolved. This CDR3 region has 13 residues. Per germline, CDR1 MNHNY and CDR2 SVGAGI (reference sequence). Trimming stripped 5 bases from V and 5 bases from J, with 12 bases between. CDR3 DNA sequence: TGTGCCAGCAGTCCCTTTTCGGGGACTGAAGCTTTCTTT. Translation gives CASSPFSGTEAFF.

The rearrangement links TRBV5-1 to TRBJ1-1, with D perhaps matching TRBD1 (6 bases). Trimming left V 6 bases short and J 2 bases short, with 11 bases between. Per germline, CDR1 SGHRS and CDR2 YFSETQ. This CDR3 region has 13 residues. The CDR3 nucleotides read TGCGCCAGCAAAGAGACAGGAAACACTGAAGCTTTCTTT. Amino acid sequence: CASKETGNTEAFF.

This clonotype was recorded a few times. The chain uses TRBV5-4 and TRBJ1-2, with D possibly TRBD1 on 6 matching bases. CDR1 and CDR2 (germline): SGHNT, YYREEE (reference sequence). CDR3 length equals 14 residues. The ends were cut back, 4 bases at V and 6 bases at J, with 16 bases in the middle. The CDR3 region is CASSPGLGGNGYTF. The CDR3 coding sequence is TGTGCCAGCAGCCCGGGTCTGGGGGGCAATGGCTACACCTTC. The full variable domain, rest sourced from reference TRBV5-4 and TRBJ1-2, is ETGVTQSPTHLIKTRGQQVTLRCSSQSGHNTVSWYQQALGQGPQFIFQYYREEENGRGNFPPRFSGLQFPNYSSELNVNALELDDSALYLCASSPGLGGNGYTFGSGTRLTVV.

This clonotype was counted a few times. The chain recombines TRBV6-6 with TRBJ2-7; TRBD1 aligns across 10 bases. CDR1 and CDR2 (germline): MNHNY, SVGAGI (reference sequence). The CDR3 is made up of 14 amino acids. V lost 6 bases, J lost 2 bases, and 4 bases stayed unmatched. As DNA, the CDR3 is TGTGCCAGCAGGACAGGGGGCTACACCTACGAGCAGTACTTC. It specifies CASRTGGYTYEQYF.

This chain links TRBV7-2 with TRBJ2-3; 12 positions match TRBD2. Looked up from germline, CDR1 is SGHTA and CDR2 is FQGNSA. The CDR3 contains 15 residues. V lost 7 bases to trimming and J lost 1 base; unmatched junction nucleotides: 3. The CDR3 protein is CASNRLAGGTDTQYF. In DNA, the CDR3 is TGTGCCAGCAACCGACTAGCGGGGGGCACAGATACGCAGTATTTT.

In this sample, this clonotype turned up a few times. The rearrangement uses TRBV28 and TRBJ1-3; no clear D gene. The CDR3 is 12 amino acids. V lost 6 bases, J lost 4 bases, and 7 bases lay in between. Germline CDR1 is MDHEN and CDR2 is SYDVKM. This CDR3 reads CASSLRGNTIYF. Written as DNA, the CDR3 is TGTGCCAGCAGCCTAAGGGGAAACACCATATATTTT. Full variable domain (remainder filled in from reference TRBV28 and TRBJ1-3): DVKVTQSSRYLVKRTGEKVFLECVQDMDHENMFWYRQDPGLGLRLIYFSYDVKMKEKGDIPEGYSVSREKKERFSLILESASTNQTSMYLCASSLRGNTIYFGEGSWLTVV.

This chain connects TRBV19 to TRBJ2-1, with TRBD1 as a possible D gene (6 bases). The CDR3 consists of 14 residues. Germline CDR1 reads LNHDA; CDR2 reads SQIVND (reference sequence). The V and J ends lost 5 bases and 4 bases respectively, with 12 bases between them. The CDR3 is CASSVTGRYNEQFF. CDR3 bases: TGTGCCAGTAGTGTCACAGGGCGATACAATGAGCAGTTCTTC.

The chain has TRBV6-4 and TRBJ2-2, with D uncertain. Trimming shortened V by 1 base and J by 1 base, and 4 bases separated the two germline ends. Per germline, CDR1 MRHNA and CDR2 SNTAGT. The CDR3 has 14 residues. For the CDR3, the DNA is TGTGCCAGCAGTGACTTTGGGAACACCGGGGAGCTGTTTTTT. Translating it yields CASSDFGNTGELFF.

V is TRBV5-1 and J is TRBJ1-5, with 7 bases that match TRBD1. The germline CDR1 and CDR2 sequences are SGHRS and YFSETQ. The ends lost 0 bases at V and 6 bases at J; junction bases unmatched: 6. The CDR3 covers 15 residues. The CDR3 here is CASSLGGQSGQPQHF. The CDR3 nucleotides read TGCGCCAGCAGCTTGGGGGGACAGTCGGGTCAGCCCCAGCATTTT.

This clonotype was found a few times. The chain combines TRBV6-1 with TRBJ2-7; 14 bases match TRBD2. The CDR3 contains 16 residues. The V segment lost 4 bases and the J segment 4 bases; nucleotides outside the gene matches: 6. CDR1 and CDR2 (germline): MNHNS, SASEGT. In DNA form, the CDR3 reads TGTGCCAGCAGTGCCCGACTAGCGGGAGGGCCTTACGAGCAGTACTTC. Residues: CASSARLAGGPYEQYF.

The table lists this clonotype with a count of one. CDR3 sequence: CASSHSTVYNEQFF. In DNA, the CDR3 is TGTGCCAGCAGCCACTCGACTGTTTACAATGAGCAGTTCTTC. The rearrangement uses TRBV3-1 and TRBJ2-1; D uncertain. Trimming cost V 3 bases and J 4 bases, with 10 bases left between them. The CDR3 runs to 14 residues. Germline V lookup: CDR1 LGHDT, CDR2 YNNKEL (reference sequence).

The rearrangement links TRBV27 to TRBJ1-2; TRBD1 aligns across 10 bases. Germline V lookup: CDR1 MNHEY, CDR2 SMNVEV (reference sequence). The CDR3 runs to 15 residues. Germline trimming cut 6 bases from V and 10 bases from J; bases unmatched to any gene: 14. The CDR3 DNA reads TGTGCCAGCAGCCGAACTCAACTGACAGGGGGCTCCTACACCTTC. This translates into CASSRTQLTGGSYTF.

This clonotype appeared a few times. The rearrangement uses TRBV7-9 and TRBJ2-7; 10 bases are a match to TRBD1. This CDR3 region has 15 residues. The V gene end was trimmed by 4 bases and the J gene end by 3 bases; junction bases not matched to a gene: 6. The germline V gene encodes CDR1 SEHNR and CDR2 FQNEAQ (reference sequence). CDR3 amino acids: CASSSGQGKIYEQYF. DNA of the CDR3: TGTGCCAGCAGCTCGGGACAGGGGAAAATCTACGAGCAGTACTTC.

CDR3 coding DNA: TGTGCCAGCACGCCGACAGGGGGACGCACAGATACGCAGTATTTT. This translates into CASTPTGGRTDTQYF. V gene TRBV6-1 combines with J gene TRBJ2-3; TRBD1 agrees at 9 bases. Germline CDR1 reads MNHNS; CDR2 reads SASEGT. V was clipped by 7 bases and J by 1 base; unmatched bases: 6. This CDR3 is 15 amino acids long.

The chain uses TRBV5-4 and TRBJ2-5; 8 positions match TRBD1. The CDR3 totals 14 residues. Trimming took 3 bases from V and 8 from J; bases not matched to a gene: 9. Germline lookup yields CDR1 SGHNT and CDR2 YYREEE (reference sequence). The CDR3 region has the DNA TGTGCCAGCAGCTCGACAGGGGACTCAGGAACCCAGTACTTC. Its translation is CASSSTGDSGTQYF.

V usage is TRBV7-2 and J usage is TRBJ1-2; no clear D gene. Per germline, CDR1 SGHTA and CDR2 FQGNSA. The CDR3 totals 15 residues. Trimming took 1 base from V and 2 from J, leaving 11 bases between them. The CDR3 loop reads CASSLVRDGNYGYTF. In DNA, the CDR3 is TGTGCCAGCAGCTTAGTACGTGACGGAAACTATGGCTACACCTTC.